This T cell receptor (beta chain) is drawn from a study of chemoradiotherapy in HPV16-positive cancers. At the level of the study: Candidate HPV-specific T-cell clones and common TCR motifs came from functional assays in a couple of HPV16-positive patients.

The CDR3 contains 15 residues. The V end lost 3 bases, the J end lost 1 base, and 10 bases lay between the germline ends. Germline V gene data show CDR1 as MDHEN and CDR2 as SYDVKM. TCRdb keeps only in-frame clones here, not all; method: immunoSEQ multiplex PCR. The repertoire has over 10,000 clones, around nine tenths of them found once; the top ten carry roughly 6.1%. Worth noting for this clone: Its antigen remains unidentified.

Findings and limits, study-wide: Better recurrence-free survival went with HPV-responsive T-cell expansion in HPV16-positive patients. Candidate HPV-specific clones and E7-related TCR motifs grew in tumor during treatment.

Over chemoradiotherapy, repertoires were sampled more than once. The material sequenced was blood, taken from a patient who underwent chemoradiotherapy. This TCR came from a human donor with HPV-associated anogenital cancer. The chain couples TRBV28 to TRBJ1-5, with a tentative D call TRBD1 (5 bases). The CDR3 loop reads CASSFPGTSNQPQHF. The CDR3, as DNA: TGTGCCAGCAGTTTCCCGGGGACGAGCAATCAGCCCCAGCATTTT.